This TCR beta chain was retrieved from a study of identifying expanded T cells in peripheral blood. Study-wide findings and caveats: Clone count variance between approximately two-week samples rose with total template count.

Collection occurred without any documented infections or immune events in donors. Concerning this clone itself: The antigen is not known.

The CDR3 is 13 residues long. Per the germline V gene, CDR1 is LNHDA and CDR2 is SQIVND (reference sequence). V gave up 5 bases and J gave up 2 bases, with 9 bases separating them. Measured with immunoSEQ multiplex PCR; TCRdb has only the in-frame clones, and not every one. The data contain about 100,000 clones, around nine tenths of them singletons. The origin of this receptor is a person between 18 and 75 years old in good health. The V and J genes are TRBV19 and TRBJ1-1, with D uncertain. The sequenced material came from blood. The CDR3 DNA sequence: TGTGCCAGTAGTCTCCGGGGAAACACTGAAGCTTTCTTT. Its translation: CASSLRGNTEAFF.